This T cell receptor beta chain was profiled in a study of sequential checkpoint blockade in melanoma. Study-wide context: Both treatment sequences were followed by maintenance nivolumab.

The treatment was: randomized to nivolumab then ipilimumab (arm A) or the reverse (arm B). Sorted cells were live CD3+CD8+, lacking CD19 and CD56, from PBMCs. The CDR3 sequence is 15 residues long. Looked up from germline, CDR1 is LGHNA and CDR2 is YSLEER. J gave up 1 base and V 5 bases, and 5 bases lay outside the gene matches. Method: immunoSEQ multiplex PCR; TCRdb's copy keeps in-frame clones and lacks some. The table lists about 18,000 clones, around two thirds of them singletons. This clonotype was obtained from a human donor with melanoma. The material was CD8+ T cells sorted from blood (inferred from file names), obtained from a patient given nivolumab and ipilimumab in sequence. V gene TRBV4-3 combines with J gene TRBJ2-7, with TRBD1 identical over 10 bases. The CDR3: CASSKGTGASYEQYF. CDR3 DNA: TGCGCCAGCAGCAAAGGGACAGGGGCATCCTACGAGCAGTACTTC.